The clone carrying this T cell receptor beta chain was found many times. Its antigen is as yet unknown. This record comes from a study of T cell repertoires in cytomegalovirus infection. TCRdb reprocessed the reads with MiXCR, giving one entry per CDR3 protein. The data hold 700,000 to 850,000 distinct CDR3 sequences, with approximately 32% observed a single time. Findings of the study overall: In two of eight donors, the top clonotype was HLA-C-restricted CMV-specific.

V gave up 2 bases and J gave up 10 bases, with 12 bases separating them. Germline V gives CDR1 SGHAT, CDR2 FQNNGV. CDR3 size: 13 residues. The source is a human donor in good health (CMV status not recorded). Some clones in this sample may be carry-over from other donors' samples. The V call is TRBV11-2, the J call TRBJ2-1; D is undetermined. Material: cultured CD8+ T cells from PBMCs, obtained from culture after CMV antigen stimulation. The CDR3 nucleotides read TGTGCCAGCAGCTTATTGGGTGGTAGGGAGCAGTTCTTC. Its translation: CASSLLGGREQFF.